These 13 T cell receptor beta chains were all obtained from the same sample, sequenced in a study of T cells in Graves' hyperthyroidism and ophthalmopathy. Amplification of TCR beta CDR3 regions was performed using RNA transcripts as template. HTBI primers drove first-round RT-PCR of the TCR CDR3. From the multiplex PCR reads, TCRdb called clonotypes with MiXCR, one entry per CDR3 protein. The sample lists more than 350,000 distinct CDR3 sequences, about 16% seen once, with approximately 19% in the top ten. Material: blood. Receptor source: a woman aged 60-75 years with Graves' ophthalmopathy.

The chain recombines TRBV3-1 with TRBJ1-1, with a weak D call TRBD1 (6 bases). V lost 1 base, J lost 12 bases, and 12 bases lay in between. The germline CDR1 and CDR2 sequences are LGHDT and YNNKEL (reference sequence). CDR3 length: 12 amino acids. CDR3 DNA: TGTGCCAGCAGCCAAGGTCAGGGGCAAACTTTCTTT. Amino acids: CASSQGQGQTFF.

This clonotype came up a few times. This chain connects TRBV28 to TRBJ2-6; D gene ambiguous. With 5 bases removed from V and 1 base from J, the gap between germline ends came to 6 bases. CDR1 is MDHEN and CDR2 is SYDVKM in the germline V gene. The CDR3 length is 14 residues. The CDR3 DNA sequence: TGTGCCAGCAGTAAAACATCTGGGGCCAACGTCCTGACTTTC. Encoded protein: CASSKTSGANVLTF.

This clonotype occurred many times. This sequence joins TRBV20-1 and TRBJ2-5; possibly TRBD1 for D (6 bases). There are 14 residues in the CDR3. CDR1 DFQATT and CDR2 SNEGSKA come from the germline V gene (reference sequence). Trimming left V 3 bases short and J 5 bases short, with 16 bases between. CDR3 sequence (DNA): TGCAGTGCTAGCCAGAACAGGGTTAAGGAGACCCAGTACTTC. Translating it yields CSASQNRVKETQYF.

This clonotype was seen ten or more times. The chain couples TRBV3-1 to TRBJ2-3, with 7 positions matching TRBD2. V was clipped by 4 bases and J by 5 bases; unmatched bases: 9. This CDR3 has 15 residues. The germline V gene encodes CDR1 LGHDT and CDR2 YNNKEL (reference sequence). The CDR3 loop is CASSRVVSGKDTQYF. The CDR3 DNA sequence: TGTGCCAGCAGCCGTGTGGTCAGCGGGAAAGATACGCAGTATTTT.

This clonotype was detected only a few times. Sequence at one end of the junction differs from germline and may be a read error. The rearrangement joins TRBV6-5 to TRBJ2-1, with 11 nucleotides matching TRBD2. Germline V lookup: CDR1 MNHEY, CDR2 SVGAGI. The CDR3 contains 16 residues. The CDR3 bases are TGTGCCGGCAGTTCCCCAACTAGCGGGAGTTACAATGAGCAGTTCTTC. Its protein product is CAGSSPTSGSYNEQFF.

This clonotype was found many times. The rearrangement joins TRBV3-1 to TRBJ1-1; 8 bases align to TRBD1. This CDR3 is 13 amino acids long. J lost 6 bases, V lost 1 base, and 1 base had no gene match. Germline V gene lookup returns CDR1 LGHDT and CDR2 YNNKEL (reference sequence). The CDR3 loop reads CASSQAGGPEAFF. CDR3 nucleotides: TGTGCCAGCAGCCAAGCAGGGGGCCCTGAAGCTTTCTTT. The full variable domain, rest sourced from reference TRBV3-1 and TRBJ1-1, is DTAVSQTPKYLVTQMGNDKSIKCEQNLGHDTMYWYKQDSKKFLKIMFSYNNKELIINETVPNRFSPKSPDKAHLNLHINSLELGDSAVYFCASSQAGGPEAFFGQGTRLTVV.

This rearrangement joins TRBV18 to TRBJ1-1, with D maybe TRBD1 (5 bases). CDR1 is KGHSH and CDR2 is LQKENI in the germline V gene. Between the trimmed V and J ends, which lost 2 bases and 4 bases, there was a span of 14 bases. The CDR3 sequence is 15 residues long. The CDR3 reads CASSPAGTRGTEAFF. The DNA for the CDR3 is TGTGCCAGCTCACCAGCAGGGACGAGGGGCACTGAAGCTTTCTTT.

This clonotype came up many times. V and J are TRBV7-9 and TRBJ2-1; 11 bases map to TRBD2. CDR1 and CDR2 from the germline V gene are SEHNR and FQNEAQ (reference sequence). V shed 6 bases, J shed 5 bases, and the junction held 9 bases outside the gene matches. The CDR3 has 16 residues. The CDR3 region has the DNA TGTGCCAGCAGTCCCAATAGCGGGAGGGCCGACAATGAGCAGTTCTTC. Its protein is CASSPNSGRADNEQFF.

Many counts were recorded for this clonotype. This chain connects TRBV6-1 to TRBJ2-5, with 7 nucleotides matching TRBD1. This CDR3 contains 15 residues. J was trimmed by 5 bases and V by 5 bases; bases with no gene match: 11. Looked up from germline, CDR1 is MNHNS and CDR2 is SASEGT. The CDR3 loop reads CASSYPVPRGETQYF. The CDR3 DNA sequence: TGTGCCAGCAGTTACCCGGTTCCCAGGGGGGAGACCCAGTACTTC.

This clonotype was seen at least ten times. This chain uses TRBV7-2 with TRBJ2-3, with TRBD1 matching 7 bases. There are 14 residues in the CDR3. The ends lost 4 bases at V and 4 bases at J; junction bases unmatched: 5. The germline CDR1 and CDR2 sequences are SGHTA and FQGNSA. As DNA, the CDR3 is TGTGCCAGCAGCTCAAACAGGGGCCCAGATACGCAGTATTTT. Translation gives CASSSNRGPDTQYF.

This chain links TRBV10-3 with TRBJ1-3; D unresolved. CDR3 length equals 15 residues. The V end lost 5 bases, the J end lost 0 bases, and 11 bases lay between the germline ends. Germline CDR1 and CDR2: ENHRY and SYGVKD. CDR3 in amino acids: CAISSTESSGNTIYF. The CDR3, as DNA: TGTGCCATCAGTTCGACGGAAAGCTCTGGAAACACCATATATTTT.

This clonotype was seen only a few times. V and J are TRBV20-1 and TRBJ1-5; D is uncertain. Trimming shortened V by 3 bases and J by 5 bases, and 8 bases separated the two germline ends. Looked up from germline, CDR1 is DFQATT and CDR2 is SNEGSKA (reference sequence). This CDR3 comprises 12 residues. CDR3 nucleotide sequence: TGCAGTGCTAGTTCTGGGGATCAGCCCCAGCATTTT. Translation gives CSASSGDQPQHF.

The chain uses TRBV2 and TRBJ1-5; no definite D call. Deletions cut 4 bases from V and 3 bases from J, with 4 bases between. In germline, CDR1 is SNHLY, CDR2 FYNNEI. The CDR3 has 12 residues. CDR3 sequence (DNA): TGTGCCAGCAGTGGAGACAATCAGCCCCAGCATTTT. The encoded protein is CASSGDNQPQHF.